This T cell receptor (beta chain) comes out of a study of human T cells and chemical hapten exposure. Background on the study: Per-sample variation in TCR yield stemmed mainly from small pooled library volume differences.

This clonotype showed up just a few times. Its target is unknown. Unique molecular identifiers were linked by the library to individual cDNA molecules. TCRdb analysed the RACE reads with MiXCR anew, one entry per CDR3 protein. The repertoire holds some 200,000 distinct CDR3 sequences, with about 22% as singletons. Indicated time point: patch test 1, 2 weeks after DPC sensitization. Indicated treatment: therapeutic diphenylcyclopropenone sensitization with weekly scalp DPC. Participating donors were patients with alopecia, aged 18 to 70 years, considered appropriate candidates for DPC. CDR1 SQVTM and CDR2 ANQGSEA come from the germline V gene. This CDR3 has 14 residues. With 4 bases clipped from V and 4 bases from J, the junction kept 4 bases outside the gene matches. Overall study findings and caveats: Compared with pre-sensitization or healthy control sets, expanded TCRs clustered more.

This sequence was found in a woman aged 45-65 years with alopecia areata. Some clones in this sample may be carry-over from other donors' samples. The V call is TRBV29-1, the J call TRBJ2-5, with TRBD2 matching over 12 bases. Material: whole blood, obtained in connection with sensitization to the hapten diphenylcyclopropenone (DPC). The CDR3: CSVGLAGGIETQYF. The DNA for the CDR3 is TGCAGCGTTGGGCTAGCGGGAGGGATAGAGACCCAGTACTTC.